This T cell receptor beta chain was retrieved from a study of blood T cell repertoires in COVID-19. The V and J ends lost 4 bases and 5 bases, in that order; junction bases with no gene match: 7. Germline V gene lookup returns CDR1 MNHEY and CDR2 SVGEGT. The CDR3 runs 14 residues. The protocol was immunoSEQ multiplex PCR, while the TCRdb copy is restricted to in-frame clones and leaves out a portion. The data show approximately 300,000 clones, roughly nine tenths seen once. This TCR was sampled from a man in his fifties or sixties who had recovered from COVID-19. This chain joins TRBV6-2 or TRBV6-3 and TRBJ2-5, with 7 nucleotides matching TRBD2. The sample consisted of PBMCs or T cells enriched from blood (not recorded which). The CDR3 nucleotides are TGTGCCAGCAGTTTAGCGGGTGGGTTTGAGACCCAGTACTTC. It yields the protein CASSLAGGFETQYF.